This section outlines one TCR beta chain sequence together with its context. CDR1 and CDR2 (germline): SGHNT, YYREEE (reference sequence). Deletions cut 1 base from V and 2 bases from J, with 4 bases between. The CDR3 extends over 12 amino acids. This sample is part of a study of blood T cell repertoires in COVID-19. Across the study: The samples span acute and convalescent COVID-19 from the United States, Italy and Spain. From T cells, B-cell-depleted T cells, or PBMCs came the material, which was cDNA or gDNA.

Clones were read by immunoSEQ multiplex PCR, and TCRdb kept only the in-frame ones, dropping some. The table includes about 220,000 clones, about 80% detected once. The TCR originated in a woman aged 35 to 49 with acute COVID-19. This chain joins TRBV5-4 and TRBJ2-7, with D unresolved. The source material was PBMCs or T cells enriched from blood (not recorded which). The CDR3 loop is CASSLSAYEQYF. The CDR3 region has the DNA TGTGCCAGCAGCTTGTCAGCCTACGAGCAGTACTTC.